This entry lists 2 T cell receptor beta chains sequenced from one sample in a study of long-term antiretroviral therapy in people with HIV. An immunoSEQ assay, version v3.0, was performed at survey level. Here immunoSEQ multiplex PCR was the method, and the copy in TCRdb shows in-frame clones only, minus some. The sample shows under 25,000 clones, 88% of them seen only once. The source material was unsorted PBMCs, sampled 0.6 years after starting antiretroviral therapy. Receptors originate from a man in his sixties with HIV.

The rearrangement links TRBV30 to TRBJ1-4; 7 bases line up with TRBD1. The germline V gene encodes CDR1 GTSNPN and CDR2 SVGIG (reference sequence). This CDR3 has 13 residues. V lost 2 bases and J lost 7; bases outside the gene matches: 4. The CDR3 loop reads CAWSRDRAEKLFF. For the CDR3, the DNA is TGTGCCTGGAGTCGAGACAGGGCTGAAAAACTGTTTTTT. Filled out from reference TRBV30 and TRBJ1-4, the complete variable domain reads SQTIHQWPATLVQPVGSPLSLECTVEGTSNPNLYWYRQAAGRGLQLLFYSVGIGQISSEVPQNLSASRPQDRQFILSSKKLLLSDSGFYLCAWSRDRAEKLFFGSGTQLSVL.

This clone showed up just a few times. This rearrangement joins TRBV9 to TRBJ2-7; D ambiguous. V lost 2 bases, J lost 6 bases, and 12 bases lay in between. CDR3 length equals 13 residues. CDR1 and CDR2 from the germline V gene are SGDLS and YYNGEE. The CDR3 nucleotides are TGTGCCAGCAGCGTTGGTTCGTATGGCGAGCAGTACTTC. Protein product: CASSVGSYGEQYF.